Here is one T cell receptor (beta chain) with its context. What it recognizes is unknown. As handled by the study authors: Junction-only sequences without quality scores came from ImmunoSEQ, so filtering differed. Sequencing used immunoSEQ multiplex PCR; TCRdb keeps in-frame clones, though not all of them. The V and J calls and clone size are taken from that table; D and trimming were inferred from the DNA. The sample lists millions of clones, about 95% occurring once. The data were obtained in a study of shared clonotypes between healthy human individuals. Regarding the study as a whole: Researchers found naive subsets generally carried larger estimated richness than memory subsets. Generation probability values for non-shared clonotypes were lower than those for clonotypes shared by all four donors.

Trimming took 5 bases from V and 4 from J, leaving 12 bases between them. The germline V gene encodes CDR1 MNHEY and CDR2 SVGAGI. CDR3 size: 15 residues. It was CD45RO-negative cells, positively selected for CCR7, that made up naive CD8 cells, with terminally differentiated effector memory CD45RA+ cells excluded. The TCR was taken from a man between 18 and 35 years old in good health. Sample: naive CD8+ T cells sorted from blood. V usage is TRBV6-5 and J usage is TRBJ2-6; the D gene is possibly TRBD1 (6 bases). The CDR3 sequence is CASSPQGSGANVLTF. As DNA, the CDR3 is TGTGCCAGCAGTCCACAGGGTTCGGGGGCCAACGTCCTGACTTTC.